This TCR beta chain is from a study of identifying expanded T cells in peripheral blood. Study-level points and caveats: Clone count variance between approximately two-week samples rose with total template count.

Turning to this clone: Its antigen is not identified.

Assay used: immunoSEQ multiplex PCR; TCRdb lists only in-frame clones, some missing. This table has about 91,000 clones, about nine tenths appearing once. This CDR3 contains 13 residues. In germline, CDR1 is LNHDA, CDR2 SQIVND (reference sequence). V lost 1 base and J lost 6, with 10 bases in between. The chain is built from TRBV19 and TRBJ2-7; tentatively, D is TRBD2 (7 bases). Sequencing was performed on blood. This sequence originates from a person aged 18 to 75 in good health. CDR3 sequence (DNA): TGTGCCAGTAGTATAGGGGGGGGCGGCGAGCAGTACTTC. This sequence encodes CASSIGGGGEQYF.